Listed here are 3 T cell receptor beta chains from one sample, sequenced in a study of blood T cell repertoires in COVID-19. Sequencing used immunoSEQ multiplex PCR; TCRdb keeps in-frame clones, though not all of them. The profile shows 100,000 to 150,000 clones, about 86% of them singletons. The sequencing input was PBMCs or T cells enriched from blood (not recorded which). These TCRs come from a woman between 45 and 65 years old who had recovered from COVID-19.

V is TRBV27 and J is TRBJ2-3; TRBD2 might be the D (7 bases). The CDR3 contains 16 residues. Germline V gene data show CDR1 as MNHEY and CDR2 as SMNVEV (reference sequence). V shed 5 bases and J shed 2 bases, with 17 bases lying between them. The CDR3: CASSPRGGLVTDTQYF. In nucleotides, the CDR3 is TGTGCCAGCAGTCCCCGCGGGGGCCTTGTCACAGATACGCAGTATTTT.

The rearrangement uses TRBV5-4 and TRBJ2-3; TRBD2 aligns across 9 bases. This CDR3 has 16 amino acids. The junction had 8 bases not matched to a gene; V was cut back by 2 bases and J by 4 bases. The germline V gene encodes CDR1 SGHNT and CDR2 YYREEE (reference sequence). The CDR3 is CASSLGRGGGADTQYF. As DNA, the CDR3 is TGTGCCAGCAGCTTAGGTCGCGGCGGGGGGGCAGATACGCAGTATTTT.

The CDR3 loop is CASSDSGGSYNEQFF. The CDR3 DNA reads as TGCGCCAGCAGTGACTCAGGGGGATCCTACAATGAGCAGTTCTTC. V and J are TRBV10-1 and TRBJ2-1, with 7 bases aligning to TRBD1. Germline V gene lookup returns CDR1 WNHNN and CDR2 SYGVQD (reference sequence). The CDR3 contains 15 residues. V was clipped by 3 bases and J by 1 base; unmatched bases: 3.